The rows below give T cell receptor beta chains drawn from one sample of a study of T cells after yellow fever vaccination. Via MiXCR, TCRdb re-called the 5' RACE reads, giving one row per CDR3 protein. Of about 240,000 distinct CDR3 sequences listed, roughly 7.2% are singletons. The specimen comprised CD4+ T cells sorted from PBMCs, sampled 15 days after the yellow fever booster vaccination. The source of these receptors is a man aged 25 to 40 who received the YFV17D yellow fever vaccine. Both conserved end residues are part of each CDR3. The order of the fields is clone size, V gene, J gene, D gene, CDR3 protein, CDR3 DNA. D genes are given only for firm matches. For some rows the clone size is stated as once, few or many, or as a class when expanded; others skip it.

>few|TRBV4-1|TRBJ1-1|.
CASSQEGRFRTEAFF
TGCGCCAGCAGCCAAGAGGGCAGGTTCCGCACTGAAGCTTTCTTT
>.|TRBV12-3/TRBV12-4|TRBJ1-5|.
CASTFNQPQHF
TGTGCCAGCACCTTCAATCAGCCCCAGCATTTT
>.|TRBV5-6|TRBJ2-2|.
CASSQGRWELFF
TGTGCCAGCAGCCAAGGTAGATGGGAGCTGTTTTTT
>.|TRBV7-2|TRBJ2-7|.
CASSTRSSGSYEQYF
TGTGCCAGCAGCACTAGGAGTAGCGGCTCCTACGAGCAGTACTTC
>.|TRBV29-1|TRBJ1-5|.
CSVALNGNQPQHF
TGCAGCGTTGCCCTAAATGGGAATCAGCCCCAGCATTTT
>.|TRBV9|TRBJ2-5|.
CASSARQGGETQYF
TGTGCCAGCAGCGCGAGACAGGGAGGAGAGACCCAGTACTTC
>few|TRBV28|TRBJ1-1|.
CASSFEREAFF
TGTGCCAGCAGTTTTGAGAGGGAAGCTTTCTTT
>.|TRBV23-1|TRBJ2-7|.
CAAQQQMRF
TGCGCCGCTCAGCAACAGATGCGCTTC
>few|TRBV20-1|TRBJ2-7|.
CSARVLEYEQYF
TGCAGTGCTAGGGTGTTAGAATACGAGCAGTACTTC
>many|TRBV19|TRBJ2-5|.
CASDSGAGQETQYF
TGTGCCAGTGACTCGGGAGCCGGCCAAGAGACCCAGTACTTC
>.|TRBV10-2|TRBJ2-5|TRBD2
CASMRTSGTQETQYF
TGCGCCAGCATGAGGACTAGCGGGACCCAAGAGACCCAGTACTTC
>few|TRBV4-2|TRBJ1-1|.
CASSQDLRGGNTEAFF
TGTGCCAGCAGCCAAGATCTAAGGGGAGGAAACACTGAAGCTTTCTTT
>.|TRBV18|TRBJ1-2|TRBD1
CASSPARQGYGYTF
TGTGCCAGCTCACCAGCCCGACAGGGGTATGGCTACACCTTC
>many|TRBV12-3/TRBV12-4|TRBJ2-1|TRBD2
CASSLWVNRGSGSSNEQFF
TGTGCCAGCAGTTTGTGGGTTAATCGGGGTAGCGGGAGTTCCAATGAGCAGTTCTTC
>many|TRBV4-2|TRBJ2-1|TRBD2
CASSQEGLASYNEQFF
TGTGCCAGCAGCCAAGAGGGACTAGCCTCCTACAATGAGCAGTTCTTC
>.|TRBV27|TRBJ1-4|TRBD1
CASSLGTVEKLFF
TGTGCCAGCAGTTTGGGGACAGTTGAAAAACTGTTTTTT
>.|TRBV4-3|TRBJ1-2|.
CASSQDRGYTF
TGCGCCAGCAGCCAAGATCGGGGCTATACCTTC
>many|TRBV12-3/TRBV12-4|TRBJ1-3|.
CASLREGLSGNTIYF
TGTGCCAGTTTAAGGGAGGGACTCTCCGGGAACACCATATATTTT
>.|TRBV20-1|TRBJ2-1|.
CSAQRAPTLNEQFF
TGCAGTGCTCAACGGGCCCCCACGCTTAATGAGCAGTTCTTC
>many|TRBV5-1|TRBJ2-1|TRBD1
CASRQPGQATNEQFF
TGCGCCAGCAGACAACCGGGACAGGCGACCAATGAGCAGTTCTTC
>few|TRBV5-1|TRBJ2-5|.
CASSVGLAGGGQETQYF
TGCGCCAGCAGCGTGGGACTAGCAGGGGGCGGGCAAGAGACCCAGTACTTC
>.|TRBV5-1|TRBJ1-6|TRBD1
CASSARQGGESPLHF
TGCGCCAGCAGCGCAAGACAGGGAGGCGAATCACCCCTCCACTTT
>.|TRBV19|TRBJ2-1|TRBD2
CASSIGLAGNSYNEQFF
TGTGCCAGTAGTATAGGACTAGCGGGTAACTCCTACAATGAGCAGTTCTTC
>.|TRBV7-2|TRBJ1-2|.
CASSLGSGDYYGYTF
TGTGCCAGCAGCTTAGGTAGCGGAGATTACTATGGCTACACCTTC
>.|TRBV10-3|TRBJ2-1|TRBD2
CAISPGLGVYNEQFF
TGTGCCATCAGCCCGGGACTAGGGGTTTACAATGAGCAGTTCTTC
>.|TRBV20-1|TRBJ2-7|.
CSARLDSRYEQYF
TGCAGTGCTAGACTGGACAGCCGATACGAGCAGTACTTC
>many|TRBV5-1|TRBJ2-1|TRBD2
CASSFSGSSSYNEQFF
TGCGCCAGCAGCTTTAGCGGGTCTAGCTCCTACAATGAGCAGTTCTTC
>many|TRBV19|TRBJ1-3|.
CASLVSSGNTIYF
TGTGCCAGTCTCGTCAGCTCTGGAAACACCATATATTTT